One and the same sample provided the 32 T cell receptor beta chains below, sequenced in a study of neurological immune-mediated disorders. TCRdb passed the 5' RACE reads through MiXCR, listing each CDR3 protein once. The sample consists of 50,000 to 55,000 distinct CDR3 sequences, about 3.7% of them appearing once. Sequenced: PBMCs. All receptors derive from a man in his sixties with multiple sclerosis.

This clonotype has a count of ten or more. The chain joins TRBV20-1 to TRBJ1-4; D is undetermined. Trimming took off 0 bases at V and 3 bases at J, with 5 bases between the two ends. The length of the CDR3 is 13 residues. The germline gives CDR1 DFQATT, CDR2 SNEGSKA (reference sequence). The CDR3 reads CSARDGPNEKLFF. CDR3 DNA: TGCAGTGCTAGAGATGGGCCTAATGAAAAACTGTTTTTT.

This clonotype was recorded at least ten times. The genes are TRBV4-2 and TRBJ1-1; no firm D call. The CDR3 runs to 14 residues. Trimming left V 1 base short and J 0 bases short, with 6 bases between. CDR1 LGHNA and CDR2 YNFKEQ come from the germline V gene. The CDR3 DNA reads as TGTGCCAGCAGCCAAGGGCCCGTGAACACTGAAGCTTTCTTT. This sequence encodes CASSQGPVNTEAFF.

This clonotype was found many times. The V call is TRBV20-1, the J call TRBJ1-1, with D hard to call. V was clipped by 3 bases and J by 4 bases, with 9 bases between them. CDR3 length equals 12 residues. The germline CDR1 and CDR2 sequences are DFQATT and SNEGSKA (reference sequence). CDR3 in amino acids: CSARLGGTEAFF. The CDR3 nucleotides read TGCAGTGCTAGGTTAGGAGGCACTGAAGCTTTCTTT.

This clonotype occurred many times. The V gene is TRBV7-6, the J gene TRBJ2-1; no firm D call. CDR3 size: 14 residues. V was clipped by 5 bases and J by 7 bases, with 15 bases between them. CDR1 and CDR2 from the germline V gene are SGHVS and FNYEAQ. CDR3 sequence reads: CASSPGAPMNEQFF. The CDR3 DNA reads TGTGCCAGCAGCCCGGGTGCCCCTATGAATGAGCAGTTCTTC.

This clonotype was detected many times. This chain uses TRBV20-1 with TRBJ2-3, with 8 bases identical to TRBD2. The V and J ends lost 3 bases and 5 bases, in that order; junction bases with no gene match: 7. The CDR3 runs 14 residues. Germline values: CDR1 DFQATT, CDR2 SNEGSKA (reference sequence). In nucleotides, the CDR3 is TGCAGTGCTAGGGTTGCGGGGGGTGGAGATACGCAGTATTTT. This translates into CSARVAGGGDTQYF.

Remarks on this clonotype: This could be a read error, since a much larger clone is one nucleotide away. The J gene is TRBJ2-1, the V gene TRBV7-9; D is uncertain. The germline CDR1 and CDR2 sequences are SEHNR and FQNEAQ (reference sequence). V was clipped by 3 bases and J by 12 bases, with 15 bases between them. The CDR3 contains 13 residues. In DNA, the CDR3 is TGTGCCAGCAGCTTGAGTGGGTTGGATGCGCAGTTCTTC. This translates into CASSLSGLDAQFF.

There are many counts of this clonotype. The chain carries TRBV5-1 and TRBJ2-1; 12 nucleotides match TRBD2. The junction had 8 bases not matched to a gene; V was cut back by 3 bases and J by 1 base. The germline CDR1 and CDR2 sequences are SGHRS and YFSETQ. The CDR3 runs to 18 residues. In DNA form, the CDR3 reads TGCGCCAGCAGCTCCCGCCTAGCGGGGGGGGCATCCTACAATGAGCAGTTCTTC. Its protein is CASSSRLAGGASYNEQFF.

The table lists this clonotype with a few counts. A much larger clone sits a single nucleotide away, making a read error possible. The conserved phenylalanine or tryptophan normally closing the CDR3 is absent here, so this likely arose from a read error. V gene TRBV5-1 combines with J gene TRBJ2-5; D gene unclear. Germline CDR1 is SGHRS and CDR2 is YFSETQ. Trimming left V 2 bases short and J 2 bases short, with 4 bases between. The CDR3 spans 12 residues. DNA for the CDR3: TGCGCCAGCAGCTTTAAACAAGAGACCCAGTACTGC. Its translation: CASSFKQETQYC.

This clonotype has a count of ten or more. The chain has TRBV20-1 and TRBJ2-1; D is unclear. The germline CDR1 and CDR2 sequences are DFQATT and SNEGSKA (reference sequence). The CDR3 is 14 amino acids. V lost 5 bases to trimming and J lost 2 bases, with 13 bases between them. The DNA for the CDR3 is TGCAGTGCTTTTCCCTCCGGAGCCTACAATGAGCAGTTCTTC. Protein sequence: CSAFPSGAYNEQFF.

Ten or more counts support this clonotype. The chain recombines TRBV7-2 with TRBJ2-5, with D possibly matching TRBD2 (6 bases). CDR1 is SGHTA, CDR2 FQGNSA, per germline. V was pared by 5 bases and J by 2 bases, with 21 bases between. This CDR3 has 17 amino acids. The CDR3 coding sequence is TGTGCCAGCAGCATCACTGGAGCTAGCGCAATTCAAGAGACCCAGTACTTC. The encoded protein is CASSITGASAIQETQYF. Filled out from reference TRBV7-2 and TRBJ2-5, the complete variable domain reads GAGVSQSPSNKVTEKGKDVELRCDPISGHTALYWYRQSLGQGLEFLIYFQGNSAPDKSGLPSDRFSAERTGGSVSTLTIQRTQQEDSAVYLCASSITGASAIQETQYFGPGTRLLVL.

This clonotype showed up many times. The V gene is TRBV5-6, the J gene TRBJ1-2; D perhaps matches TRBD1 (5 bases). CDR1 and CDR2 from the germline V gene are SGHDT and YYEEEE. V was cut by 4 bases and J by 8 bases, with 18 bases left in between. The CDR3 length is 14 residues. CDR3 sequence (DNA): TGTGCCAGCAGCGGCCCCGGGCGGGGCGGAGGCTACACCTTC. This translates into CASSGPGRGGGYTF. Supplemented by reference TRBV5-6 and TRBJ1-2, the full variable domain reads DAGVTQSPTHLIKTRGQQVTLRCSPKSGHDTVSWYQQALGQGPQFIFQYYEEEERQRGNFPDRFSGHQFPNYSSELNVNALLLGDSALYLCASSGPGRGGGYTFGSGTRLTVV.

This clonotype was recorded a few times. The chain links TRBV7-6 to TRBJ2-7, with D possibly matching TRBD2 (5 bases). V was clipped by 2 bases and J by 3 bases, with 11 bases between them. CDR3 size: 14 residues. CDR1 and CDR2 from the germline V gene are SGHVS and FNYEAQ. The CDR3 sequence is CASSLMFEGYEQYF. Here the CDR3 DNA reads TGTGCCAGCAGCTTAATGTTCGAGGGCTACGAGCAGTACTTC.

This clonotype showed up many times. The gene calls are TRBV28 and TRBJ2-2; D possibly matches TRBD1 or TRBD2 (6 bases each). Trimming removed 6 bases at V and 4 bases at J, with 18 bases between. CDR1 MDHEN and CDR2 SYDVKM come from the germline V gene. The CDR3 length is 16 residues. For the CDR3, the DNA is TGTGCCAGCAGCGCATTTGTGGGGGGCGGCACCGGGGAGCTGTTTTTT. Protein product: CASSAFVGGGTGELFF.

This clonotype was picked up many times. Here the CDR3 DNA reads TGCAGTGCTCCGGAGTCTGGGATTTACAATGAGCAGTTCTTC. It codes for CSAPESGIYNEQFF. The chain joins TRBV20-1 to TRBJ2-1; D uncertain. Germline V CDR1 and CDR2: DFQATT, SNEGSKA (reference sequence). The V and J ends lost 5 bases and 4 bases respectively, with 15 bases between them. CDR3 size: 14 residues.

This clonotype occurred many times. The chain joins TRBV7-2 to TRBJ2-3; 12 positions agree with TRBD2. The CDR3 sequence is 17 residues long. V shed 5 bases, J shed 3 bases, and the junction held 9 bases outside the gene matches. CDR1 and CDR2 from the germline V gene are SGHTA and FQGNSA. The DNA for the CDR3 is TGTGCCAGCAGCATATCTAGCGGGGGGGCCGGGACAGATACGCAGTATTTT. Protein: CASSISSGGAGTDTQYF.

Regarding this clonotype: This likely comes from a read error, as the CDR3 has no conserved phenylalanine or tryptophan at its end. The gene calls are TRBV6-6 and TRBJ2-2, with a tentative D call TRBD1 (6 bases). The CDR3 is 12 amino acids. Germline loops: CDR1 MNHNY, CDR2 SVGAGI (reference sequence). V dropped 6 bases and J dropped 7 bases, with 9 bases sitting between them. The CDR3 sequence is CASRPGVGELFL. CDR3 bases: TGTGCCAGCAGACCAGGGGTCGGGGAGCTGTTTTTG.

Many counts were recorded for this clonotype. V is TRBV5-1 and J is TRBJ2-7, with a tentative D call TRBD1 (5 bases). The V gene lost 4 bases and the J gene lost 8 bases, with 16 bases spanning the gap. Germline V gene sequence: CDR1 SGHRS, CDR2 YFSETQ. CDR3 length: 13 residues. In nucleotides, the CDR3 is TGCGCCAGCAGCCCCCAGTCAGGGCAGAAGCAGTACTTC. Residues: CASSPQSGQKQYF.

This clonotype was counted at least ten times. The V gene is TRBV4-1, the J gene TRBJ1-1; D not certain. The CDR3 spans 12 residues. Trimming shortened V by 1 base and J by 10 bases, and 10 bases separated the two germline ends. Germline loops: CDR1 MGHRA, CDR2 YSYEKL. In DNA form, the CDR3 reads TGCGCCAGCAGCCAAGGGCAGAACCTAGCTTTCTTT. Encoded protein: CASSQGQNLAFF.

Ten or more counts support this clonotype. The CDR3 coding sequence is TGTGCCAGTAGTCTTAGACAGTCCTACAATGAGCAGTTCTTC. Translation gives CASSLRQSYNEQFF. The chain has TRBV19 and TRBJ2-1, with a tentative D call TRBD1 (5 bases). The ends were cut back, 5 bases at V and 1 base at J, with 9 bases in the middle. Germline assignment: CDR1 LNHDA and CDR2 SQIVND (reference sequence). This CDR3 comprises 14 residues. The full variable domain, rest sourced from reference TRBV19 and TRBJ2-1, is DGGITQSPKYLFRKEGQNVTLSCEQNLNHDAMYWYRQDPGQGLRLIYYSQIVNDFQKGDIAEGYSVSREKKESFPLTVTSAQKNPTAFYLCASSLRQSYNEQFFGPGTRLTVL.

This clonotype was observed at least ten times. V usage is TRBV6-1 and J usage is TRBJ2-1, with 10 bases that match TRBD1. This CDR3 region has 12 residues. In germline, CDR1 is MNHNS, CDR2 SASEGT. The V and J ends lost 3 bases and 13 bases, in that order; junction bases with no gene match: 3. CDR3 in DNA: TGTGCCAGCAGTGAGAGGGACAGGGGACAGTTCTTC. It translates to CASSERDRGQFF.

Details on this clonotype: One end of the junction fails to match germline, which may point to a read error. The chain combines TRBV3-1 with TRBJ2-1, with 7 bases aligning to TRBD2. This CDR3 is built from 12 residues. Germline lookup yields CDR1 LGHDT and CDR2 YNNKEL (reference sequence). CDR3 protein: CDSSTLRGEQFF. In DNA, the CDR3 is TGTGACAGCAGCACCCTGCGGGGGGAGCAGTTCTTC.

This clonotype was recorded at least ten times. The rearrangement joins TRBV6-1 to TRBJ2-3; TRBD2 matches 9 bases. Looked up from germline, CDR1 is MNHNS and CDR2 is SASEGT. This CDR3 region has 18 residues. The junction had 7 bases not matched to a gene; V was cut back by 0 bases and J by 0 bases. The CDR3 nucleotides read TGTGCCAGCAGTGAAGCGTGGGGGCTAGCGGGGAGCACAGATACGCAGTATTTT. Translation gives CASSEAWGLAGSTDTQYF.

This clonotype was observed a handful of times. The J gene is TRBJ1-1, the V gene TRBV20-1, with a tentative D call TRBD1 (5 bases). This CDR3 region has 13 residues. CDR1 and CDR2 from the germline V gene are DFQATT and SNEGSKA (reference sequence). V lost 0 bases and J lost 5, with 10 bases in between. CDR3 nucleotide sequence: TGCAGTGCTAGAGATCTCGGGGGAACTGAAGCTTTCTTT. Translating it yields CSARDLGGTEAFF.

This clonotype was detected ten times or more. The rearrangement uses TRBV24-1 and TRBJ1-4; 10 nucleotides match TRBD1. The CDR3 covers 16 residues. Looked up from germline, CDR1 is KGHDR and CDR2 is SFDVKD. J lost 6 bases, V lost 4 bases, and 7 bases had no gene match. The CDR3 nucleotides are TGTGCCACCAGTGAGGGACGTGGACAGGGGGATGAAAAACTGTTTTTT. Translating gives CATSEGRGQGDEKLFF.

The table lists this clonotype with many counts. The rearrangement links TRBV20-1 to TRBJ2-5, with 7 bases aligning to TRBD2. Germline CDR1 DFQATT, CDR2 SNEGSKA (reference sequence). The CDR3 is 14 residues long. The ends lost 7 bases at V and 1 base at J; junction bases unmatched: 9. DNA of the CDR3: TGCAGTGGTACTGCTCTAGCGGCCCAAGAGACCCAGTACTTC. Amino acids: CSGTALAAQETQYF.

This clonotype occurred many times. A much larger clone sits a single nucleotide away, making a read error possible. V and J are TRBV21-1 and TRBJ2-1. TRBV21-1 is reported as a pseudogene. There are 11 residues in the CDR3. CDR3 nucleotide sequence: TGTGCCAGCAGCAAAAAGGAAGAGCAGTTCTTC. Amino acid sequence: CASSKKEEQFF.

This clonotype was recorded many times. The CDR3 DNA reads TGTGCCACCAGCAGAGATCGAGTCACCGGGGAGCTGTTTTTT. Translation: CATSRDRVTGELFF. The gene calls are TRBV15 and TRBJ2-2; D not resolved. Per the germline V gene, CDR1 is LNHNV and CDR2 is YYDKDF (reference sequence). The CDR3 consists of 14 residues. Trimming took off 0 bases at V and 4 bases at J, with 6 bases between the two ends.

This clonotype was counted ten times or more. The chain links TRBV20-1 to TRBJ1-4; maybe TRBD1 (5 bases). This CDR3 has 15 residues. The V gene's germline CDR1 is DFQATT and CDR2 SNEGSKA (reference sequence). Trimming stripped 0 bases from V and 1 base from J, with 9 bases between. As DNA, the CDR3 is TGCAGTGCTAGAGATTTGGGGCAAACTAATGAAAAACTGTTTTTT. Its translation is CSARDLGQTNEKLFF.

This clonotype was found many times. This sequence joins TRBV10-3 and TRBJ1-2, with a weak D call TRBD1 (5 bases). V was cut by 11 bases and J by 6 bases, with 19 bases left in between. The CDR3 has 13 amino acids. Germline CDR1 reads ENHRY; CDR2 reads SYGVKD. The CDR3 protein is CAHLKGEGDGYTF. The CDR3 coding sequence is TGTGCCCATCTCAAAGGGGAGGGCGATGGCTACACCTTC.

This clonotype was picked up many times. This chain uses TRBV5-1 with TRBJ1-1; a weak D match, TRBD1 (6 bases). Germline V CDR1 and CDR2: SGHRS, YFSETQ. V was clipped by 1 base and J by 6 bases, with 10 bases between them. The CDR3 length is 13 residues. The CDR3 DNA follows: TGCGCCAGCAGCTTGCCAGGGGCCCCTGAAGCTTTCTTT. This translates into CASSLPGAPEAFF.

The rearrangement links TRBV28 to TRBJ1-5, with TRBD1 matching 8 bases. The CDR3 is made up of 16 amino acids. Unmatched junction bases numbered 5, after V lost 4 bases and J lost 0 bases. Germline CDR1 and CDR2: MDHEN and SYDVKM. DNA for the CDR3: TGTGCCAGCAGTTCCCAGACAGGGGTTAGCAATCAGCCCCAGCATTTT. Its protein is CASSSQTGVSNQPQHF. The variable domain in full, completed from reference TRBV28 and TRBJ1-5, reads DVKVTQSSRYLVKRTGEKVFLECVQDMDHENMFWYRQDPGLGLRLIYFSYDVKMKEKGDIPEGYSVSREKKERFSLILESASTNQTSMYLCASSSQTGVSNQPQHFGDGTRLSIL.

In its sample, this clonotype was seen a few times. CDR3 in DNA: TGCGCCAGCAGCTTGGGGGACAGGGGGACCGGGGAGCTGTTTTTT. Translated: CASSLGDRGTGELFF. V is TRBV5-1 and J is TRBJ2-2; 11 nucleotides agree with TRBD1. CDR1 and CDR2 (germline): SGHRS, YFSETQ. Losses at the gene ends were 0 bases for V and 5 bases for J; bases not matched to a gene: 0. The CDR3 is 15 amino acids.